A single sample is the source of the 9 T cell receptor beta chains below, sequenced in a study of blood T cell repertoires in COVID-19 (dated by TCRdb to 2020 to 2021). Libraries were constructed by the immunoSEQ multiplex PCR assay. In TCRdb, the immuneACCESS table is reduced to in-frame sequences with V and J assigned. These tables do not hold every clone; where another copy was compared, an unresolved V gene accounts for under half, and the others remain unexplained. Present in this sample are around 340,000 clones, around nine tenths of which were seen just once. The ten largest clones add up to around 4% of the sample. Sequenced input: peripheral blood. The source of these receptors is a woman aged 55-69 years with COVID-19, enrolled during active disease.

The chain has TRBV18 and TRBJ1-5; 7 bases are shared with TRBD1. Germline-derived CDR1 and CDR2 are KGHSH and LQKENI. V lost 2 bases to trimming and J lost 2 bases; unmatched junction nucleotides: 6. The CDR3 consists of 16 residues. CDR3 amino acids: CASSPKGAHGNQPQHF. CDR3 coding DNA: TGTGCCAGCTCACCAAAGGGGGCCCATGGCAATCAGCCCCAGCATTTT.

The chain joins TRBV7-3 to TRBJ2-1; D is unclear. V was cut by 4 bases and J by 8 bases, with 15 bases left in between. The CDR3 has 14 residues. The germline CDR1 and CDR2 sequences are SGHTA and FQGTGA. The CDR3: CASSSPGLVYEQFF. CDR3 bases: TGTGCCAGCAGCTCCCCAGGCCTCGTTTATGAGCAGTTCTTC.

The chain carries TRBV2 and TRBJ1-4; unclear D gene. The CDR3 loop spans 15 amino acids. Trimming took off 7 bases at V and 8 bases at J, with 20 bases between the two ends. Germline loops: CDR1 SNHLY, CDR2 FYNNEI. CDR3 sequence: CASKLRRGGYEKLFF. The CDR3 region has the DNA TGTGCCAGCAAACTACGAAGAGGAGGTTACGAAAAACTGTTTTTT.

This clone was seen once. The chain links TRBV30 to TRBJ1-2; a possible D gene is TRBD1 (5 bases). CDR1 GTSNPN and CDR2 SVGIG come from the germline V gene (reference sequence). Trimming pared 3 bases from V and 4 bases from J, leaving 18 bases between. The CDR3 has 15 residues. The CDR3, as DNA: TGTGCCTGGAGAAATGGTATCAGGGTTGGCTATGGCTACACCTTC. Encoded protein: CAWRNGIRVGYGYTF.

The table lists this clone with a count of one. The sample contains more than one DNA sequence encoding this CDR3. The rearrangement uses TRBV9 and TRBJ1-1, with unresolved D. This CDR3 contains 13 residues. Germline lookup yields CDR1 SGDLS and CDR2 YYNGEE. V lost 2 bases and J 1 base, leaving 6 bases between the germline ends. CDR3 protein: CASSVGPNTEAFF. The CDR3 DNA follows: TGTGCCAGCAGCGTGGGCCCGAACACTGAAGCTTTCTTT.

V is TRBV6-5 and J is TRBJ1-6; no clear D. V was cut by 0 bases and J by 3 bases, with 6 bases left in between. The CDR3 covers 15 residues. CDR1 and CDR2 (germline): MNHEY, SVGAGI. This chain's CDR3 is CASSYSVSYNSPLHF. The CDR3 DNA follows: TGTGCCAGCAGTTACTCTGTCAGCTATAATTCACCCCTCCACTTT.

The chain employs TRBV6-5 and TRBJ2-7; the D is unclear. Germline V CDR1 and CDR2: MNHEY, SVGAGI. V was shortened by 10 bases and J by 1 base, with 14 bases between the two germline ends. The CDR3 is 13 amino acids. CDR3 in amino acids: CATSTRKSYEQYF. In DNA form, the CDR3 reads TGTGCCACCTCGACCAGGAAATCCTACGAGCAGTACTTC.

V and J are TRBV18 and TRBJ1-6; the match to TRBD1 covers 11 bases. The trim removed 5 bases at V and 7 bases at J, leaving 4 bases unmatched. This CDR3 contains 15 residues. Germline CDR1 and CDR2: KGHSH and LQKENI. The CDR3 sequence: CASSSGQGENSPLHF. CDR3 nucleotide sequence: TGTGCCAGCTCATCGGGACAGGGGGAAAATTCACCCCTCCACTTT.

The chain combines TRBV10-2 with TRBJ1-2, with a weak D call TRBD1 (5 bases). The germline V gene has CDR1 WSHSY and CDR2 SAAADI. Trimming shortened V by 7 bases and J by 3 bases, and 9 bases separated the two germline ends. The CDR3 contains 12 residues. The CDR3 reads CASNDRDYGYTF. The CDR3 DNA is TGCGCCAGCAACGACAGAGACTATGGCTACACCTTC.